This passage covers 8 T cell receptor beta chains from one sample sequenced in a study of blood T cells in healthy people across ages. The authors ran a second PCR of about 6 to 12 cycles using a sample-barcoded 5' primer and a J-beta primer mix. TCRdb analysed the 5' RACE reads with MiXCR anew, one entry per CDR3 protein. The sample records about 730,000 distinct CDR3 sequences, 35% to 45% being singletons. The sequencing input was blood. These receptors originate from a woman aged 55-75 years in good health.

The rearrangement links TRBV18 to TRBJ1-2, with D possibly TRBD1 on 6 matching bases. The CDR3 totals 13 residues. Germline V gives CDR1 KGHSH, CDR2 LQKENI. V gave up 3 bases and J gave up 8 bases, with 13 bases separating them. The CDR3 loop is CASSPLQGEGYTF. The CDR3 coding sequence is TGTGCCAGCTCACCTCTACAGGGAGAAGGCTACACCTTC.

There are many counts of this clonotype. One junction end disagrees with the germline gene, perhaps due to a read error. The chain recombines TRBV7-2 with TRBJ2-3; 14 nucleotides agree with TRBD2. CDR1 and CDR2 (germline): SGHTA, FQGNSA. There are 15 residues in the CDR3. CDR3 sequence reads: CASSPGLAGGNTQYF. CDR3 DNA: TGCGCCAGCAGCCCCGGACTAGCGGGGGGAAATACGCAGTATTTT.

This clonotype was detected only a few times. V usage is TRBV11-2 and J usage is TRBJ2-7; TRBD2 matches at 11 bases. Trimming cost V 1 base and J 0 bases; bases outside gene matches: 8. Germline CDR1 SGHAT, CDR2 FQNNGV. CDR3 size: 18 residues. Written as DNA, the CDR3 is TGTGCCAGCAGCTTAGTCGTGACTAGCGGGGCCCTCTCCTACGAGCAGTACTTC. As protein: CASSLVVTSGALSYEQYF. Full variable domain (rest looked up from reference TRBV11-2 and TRBJ2-7): EAGVAQSPRYKIIEKRQSVAFWCNPISGHATLYWYQQILGQGPKLLIQFQNNGVVDDSQLPKDRFSAERLKGVDSTLKIQPAKLEDSAVYLCASSLVVTSGALSYEQYFGPGTRLTVT.

The table lists this clonotype with a few counts. This chain joins TRBV20-1 and TRBJ2-4; TRBD1 matches 11 bases. Trimming removed 1 base from V and 3 bases from J; junction bases left unmatched: 8. The germline CDR1 and CDR2 sequences are DFQATT and SNEGSKA (reference sequence). CDR3 length equals 17 residues. CDR3 protein: CSARVGTGGEVKNIQYF. In DNA, the CDR3 is TGCAGTGCTAGAGTGGGGACAGGGGGGGAGGTCAAAAACATTCAGTACTTC.

The rearrangement links TRBV7-9 to TRBJ1-1; possibly TRBD1 for D (5 bases). Trimming took off 5 bases at V and 0 bases at J, with 13 bases between the two ends. The CDR3 is made up of 15 amino acids. CDR1 is SEHNR and CDR2 is FQNEAQ in the germline V gene (reference sequence). CDR3 bases: TGTGCCAGCAGCCCAAAAGGGACGGTGAACACTGAAGCTTTCTTT. Protein sequence: CASSPKGTVNTEAFF.

The chain uses TRBV7-7 and TRBJ2-1, with D maybe TRBD1 (6 bases). Trimming took 3 bases from V and 3 from J, leaving 12 bases between them. Germline V gene data show CDR1 as SSHAT and CDR2 as FNYEAQ (reference sequence). This CDR3 has 15 amino acids. CDR3 DNA: TGTGCCAGCAGCTTGATCGGGGACAACTACAATGAGCAGTTCTTC. Translating it yields CASSLIGDNYNEQFF. Variable domain in full (rest from reference TRBV7-7 and TRBJ2-1): GAGVSQSPRYKVTKRGQDVTLRCDPISSHATLYWYQQALGQGPEFLTYFNYEAQPDKSGLPSDRFSAERPEGSISTLTIQRTEQRDSAMYRCASSLIGDNYNEQFFGPGTRLTVL.

The CDR3 coding sequence is TGTGCCAGCAGTTTAGCCACGTTCCACTCTGGGGCCAACGTCCTGACTTTC. It translates to CASSLATFHSGANVLTF. The chain links TRBV12-3 or TRBV12-4 to TRBJ2-6; no definite D call. Trimming took off 0 bases at V and 0 bases at J, with 9 bases between the two ends. The CDR3 runs to 17 residues.

This clonotype was observed a few times. The V and J genes are TRBV5-1 and TRBJ2-1; 8 nucleotides match TRBD1. Germline assignment: CDR1 SGHRS and CDR2 YFSETQ. The CDR3 covers 17 residues. V lost 4 bases to trimming and J lost 5 bases; unmatched junction nucleotides: 14. CDR3 sequence (DNA): TGCGCCAGCAGCACTGAGACAGGGGATAGTTTTGACAATGAGCAGTTCTTC. This codes for CASSTETGDSFDNEQFF. Looking up the rest from reference TRBV5-1 and TRBJ2-1 gives the full variable domain: KAGVTQTPRYLIKTRGQQVTLSCSPISGHRSVSWYQQTPGQGLQFLFEYFSETQRNKGNFPGRFSGRQFSNSRSEMNVSTLELGDSALYLCASSTETGDSFDNEQFFGPGTRLTVL.